This TCR beta chain stems from a study of Ad26.COV2.S vaccination and SARS-CoV-2 variants. Study information: A participant enrolled in the COV1001 Ad26.COV2.S trial arm provided the sample. Ad26.COV2.S given intramuscularly, once or twice 56 days apart. Study conclusions and caveats: Vaccinees displayed broader spike-specific TCR repertoires than placebo recipients.

The treatment here: over 15 received Ad26.COV2.S at low or high dose, single or two shots; about 5 received placebo; per-sample allocation not given. Collection of samples fell on day 63 after the first vaccine or placebo injection. This vaccine is an Ad26 vector that expresses the Wuhan-strain SARS-CoV-2 spike. The CDR3 runs to 17 residues. Germline loops: CDR1 MNHEY, CDR2 SMNVEV (reference sequence). The protocol was immunoSEQ multiplex PCR, while the TCRdb copy is restricted to in-frame clones and leaves out a portion. The sample comprises approximately 450,000 clones, 80% to 95% of which are singletons, and 9% to 15% rests with the top ten. Remarks on this clone: Its specificity is unknown. Mismatch with germline at one junction end may stem from a read error.

This TCR derives from a person between 18 and 65 years old who received the Ad26.COV2.S COVID-19 vaccine or a placebo. The sample here was peripheral blood, taken in a trial of Ad26.COV2.S vaccine versus placebo. V and J are TRBV27 and TRBJ2-5; 9 bases fit TRBD2. CDR3 nucleotides: TGTGCCAGCGGTTTAAGGTCTAGCGGGACTCTCCAAGAGACCCAGTACTTC. Its translation: CASGLRSSGTLQETQYF.